This T cell receptor (beta chain) stems from a study of prognosis after radiotherapy for stage I lung cancer. The wider study: Every lung cancer patient of the non-small cell type was deemed medically inoperable.

This clonotype was detected ten times or more. With two-round multiplex PCR, TCR beta CDR3 sequences were amplified from genomic DNA. Gene-specific primers for each TRBV and TRBJ gene drove first-round PCR. TCRdb passed the multiplex PCR reads through MiXCR, listing each CDR3 protein once. Altogether around 12,000 distinct CDR3 sequences are present, approximately 40% being singletons, with the ten largest covering roughly two fifths. All patients were node-negative on CT and PET/CT, without prior chemotherapy, radiotherapy or other malignancies. Investigators drew six milliliters of peripheral blood at each of two time points. This clonotype was sampled from a donor of 50 years or more with non-small cell lung cancer. This material consisted of PBMCs, taken before or after stereotactic body radiation therapy (not recorded which).

The CDR3 sequence: CASNPGGITDTQYF. DNA for the CDR3: TGTGCCAGCAATCCAGGGGGTATCACAGATACGCAGTATTTT. This sequence joins TRBV28 and TRBJ2-3, with 7 bases lining up with TRBD1. From germline, CDR1 is MDHEN and CDR2 SYDVKM. The CDR3 is 14 residues long. V trimming: 7 bases; J trimming: 2 bases; junction bases outside the gene matches: 6.